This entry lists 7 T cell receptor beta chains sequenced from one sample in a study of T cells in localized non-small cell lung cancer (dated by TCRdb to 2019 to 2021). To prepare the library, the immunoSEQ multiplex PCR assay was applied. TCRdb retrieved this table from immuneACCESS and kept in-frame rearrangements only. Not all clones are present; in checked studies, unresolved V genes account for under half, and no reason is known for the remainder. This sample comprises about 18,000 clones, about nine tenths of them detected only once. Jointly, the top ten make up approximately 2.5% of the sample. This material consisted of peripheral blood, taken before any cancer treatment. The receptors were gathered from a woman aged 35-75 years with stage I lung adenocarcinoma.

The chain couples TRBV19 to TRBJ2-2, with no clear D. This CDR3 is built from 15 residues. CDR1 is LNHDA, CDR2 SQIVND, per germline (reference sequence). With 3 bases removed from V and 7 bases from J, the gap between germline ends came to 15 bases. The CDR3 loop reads CASSIARFRHGELFF. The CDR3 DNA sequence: TGTGCCAGTAGTATTGCTAGGTTTCGGCACGGGGAGCTGTTTTTT. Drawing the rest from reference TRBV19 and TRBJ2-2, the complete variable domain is DGGITQSPKYLFRKEGQNVTLSCEQNLNHDAMYWYRQDPGQGLRLIYYSQIVNDFQKGDIAEGYSVSREKKESFPLTVTSAQKNPTAFYLCASSIARFRHGELFFGEGSRLTVL.

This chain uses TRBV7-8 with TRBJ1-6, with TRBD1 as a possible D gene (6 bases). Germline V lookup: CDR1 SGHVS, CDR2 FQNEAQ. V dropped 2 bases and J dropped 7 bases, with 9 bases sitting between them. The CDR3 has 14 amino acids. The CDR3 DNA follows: TGTGCCAGCAGCTTACAGGGGCGAAATTCACCCCTCCACTTT. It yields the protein CASSLQGRNSPLHF. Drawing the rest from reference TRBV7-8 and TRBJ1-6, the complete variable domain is GAGVSQSPRYKVAKRGQDVALRCDPISGHVSLFWYQQALGQGPEFLTYFQNEAQLDKSGLPSDRFFAERPEGSVSTLKIQRTQQEDSAVYLCASSLQGRNSPLHFGNGTRLTVT.

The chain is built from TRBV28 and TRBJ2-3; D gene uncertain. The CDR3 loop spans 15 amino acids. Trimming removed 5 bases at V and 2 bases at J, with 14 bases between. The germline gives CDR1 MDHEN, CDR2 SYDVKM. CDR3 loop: CASSPPTELTDTQYF. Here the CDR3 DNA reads TGTGCCAGCAGTCCCCCAACGGAACTCACAGATACGCAGTATTTT.

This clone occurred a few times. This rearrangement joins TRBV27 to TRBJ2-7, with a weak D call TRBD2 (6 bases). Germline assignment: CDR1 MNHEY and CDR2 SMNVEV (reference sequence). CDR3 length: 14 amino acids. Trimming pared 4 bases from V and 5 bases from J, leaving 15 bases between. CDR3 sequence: CASSSRLDTDEQYF. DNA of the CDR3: TGTGCCAGCAGTTCCCGACTAGATACTGACGAGCAGTACTTC.

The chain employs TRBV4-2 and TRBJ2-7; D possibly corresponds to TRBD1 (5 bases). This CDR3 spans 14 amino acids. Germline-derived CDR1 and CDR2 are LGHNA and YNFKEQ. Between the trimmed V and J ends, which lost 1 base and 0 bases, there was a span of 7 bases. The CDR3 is CASSQVDSSYEQYF. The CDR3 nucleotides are TGTGCCAGCAGCCAAGTCGACAGCTCCTACGAGCAGTACTTC.

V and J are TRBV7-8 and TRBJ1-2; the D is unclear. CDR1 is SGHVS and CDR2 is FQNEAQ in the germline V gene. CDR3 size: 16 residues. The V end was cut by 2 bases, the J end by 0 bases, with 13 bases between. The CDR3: CASSLKRARSNYGYTF. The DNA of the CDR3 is TGTGCCAGCAGCTTAAAACGGGCCCGGTCTAACTATGGCTACACCTTC.

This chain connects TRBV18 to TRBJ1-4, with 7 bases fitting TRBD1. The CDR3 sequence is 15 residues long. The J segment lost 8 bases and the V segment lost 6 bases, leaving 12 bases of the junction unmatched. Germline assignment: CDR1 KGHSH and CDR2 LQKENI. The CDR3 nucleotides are TGTGCCAGCTCGCCCTCCCGGGACAGATTCGAAAAACTGTTTTTT. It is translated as CASSPSRDRFEKLFF.